This T cell receptor (beta chain) stems from a study of cytomegalovirus exposure and HLA in healthy donors. The wider study: Earlier findings included 100 million to 130 million unique TCR beta sequences obtained from about 180 million T cells. Findings and caveats of the study: An analysis done earlier found most TCR beta V segments productive about 87% or about 30% of the time.

V was pared by 7 bases and J by 4 bases, with 16 bases between. Germline CDR1 is SNHLY and CDR2 is FYNNEI. CDR3 length equals 14 residues. Concerning this clone itself: Its antigen is not known.

The PCR had 60 Vbeta and 13 Jbeta primers. Libraries were prepared by immunoSEQ multiplex PCR; TCRdb keeps only in-frame clonotypes and omits some of them. In all, the sample yields under 95,000 clones. The sequenced sample was PBMCs. This chain joins TRBV2 and TRBJ1-1; a possible D gene is TRBD1 (6 bases). This TCR was sampled from a man in his fifties in good health and CMV-seronegative. CDR3 in amino acids: CASTQGGAITEAFF. CDR3 nucleotide sequence: TGTGCCAGCACCCAAGGGGGGGCGATCACTGAAGCTTTCTTT.